This TCR beta chain appears in the sequencing data of a study of blood T cells in healthy people across ages. Broader study findings: PBMC samples, being unsorted, prevented any conclusive comparison of naive and antigen-experienced cells. Compared with aged donors, long-lived donors showed fewer expanded clones, suggesting selection.

Together with a sample-barcoded 5' primer, a J-beta primer mix was included in a second PCR lasting roughly 6 to 12 cycles. TCRdb analysed the 5' RACE reads with MiXCR anew, one entry per CDR3 protein. The table includes approximately 770,000 distinct CDR3 sequences, 58% detected once. V lost 5 bases to trimming and J lost 5 bases; unmatched junction nucleotides: 9. The CDR3 loop spans 16 amino acids. Per germline, CDR1 SGHNT and CDR2 YENEEA. This clonotype came up a few times. Antigen: not known. This receptor was identified in a man aged 25 to 45 in good health. The chain recombines TRBV11-3 with TRBJ2-7; 13 bases map to TRBD2. The source material was blood. In nucleotides, the CDR3 is TGTGCCAGCAGCAATAGGACTAGCGGGAGTAGGGACGAGCAGTACTTC. It encodes CASSNRTSGSRDEQYF.